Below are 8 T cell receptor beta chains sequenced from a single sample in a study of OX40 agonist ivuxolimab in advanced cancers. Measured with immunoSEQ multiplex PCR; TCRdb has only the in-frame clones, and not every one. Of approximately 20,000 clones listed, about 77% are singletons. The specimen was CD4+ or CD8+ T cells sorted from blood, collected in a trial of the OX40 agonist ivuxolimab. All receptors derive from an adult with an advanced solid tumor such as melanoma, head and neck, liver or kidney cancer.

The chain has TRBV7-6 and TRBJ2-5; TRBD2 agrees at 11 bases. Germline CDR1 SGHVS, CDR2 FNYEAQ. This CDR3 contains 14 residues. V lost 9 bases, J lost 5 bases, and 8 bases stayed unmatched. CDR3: CASTGTSGSETQYF. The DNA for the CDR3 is TGTGCCAGTACCGGGACTAGCGGTTCGGAGACCCAGTACTTC.

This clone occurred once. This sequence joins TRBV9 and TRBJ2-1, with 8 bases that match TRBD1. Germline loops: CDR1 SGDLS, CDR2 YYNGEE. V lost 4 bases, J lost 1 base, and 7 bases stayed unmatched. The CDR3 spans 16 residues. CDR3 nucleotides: TGTGCCAGCAGCCCCCCAGGGGGCGAATCCTACAATGAGCAGTTCTTC. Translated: CASSPPGGESYNEQFF.

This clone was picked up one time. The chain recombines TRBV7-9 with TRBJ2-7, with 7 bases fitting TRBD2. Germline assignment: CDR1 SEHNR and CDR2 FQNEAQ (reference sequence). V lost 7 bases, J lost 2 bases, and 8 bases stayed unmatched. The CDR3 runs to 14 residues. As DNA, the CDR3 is TGTGCCAGCACCGCTTCTGCGGGAGCCTACGAGCAGTACTTC. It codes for CASTASAGAYEQYF.

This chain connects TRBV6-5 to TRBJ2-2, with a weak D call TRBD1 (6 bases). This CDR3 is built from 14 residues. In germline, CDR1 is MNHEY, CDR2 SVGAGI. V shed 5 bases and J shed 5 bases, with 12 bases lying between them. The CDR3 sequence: CASSEGEGTGELFF. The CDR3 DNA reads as TGTGCCAGCAGTGAGGGGGAAGGGACCGGGGAGCTGTTTTTT.

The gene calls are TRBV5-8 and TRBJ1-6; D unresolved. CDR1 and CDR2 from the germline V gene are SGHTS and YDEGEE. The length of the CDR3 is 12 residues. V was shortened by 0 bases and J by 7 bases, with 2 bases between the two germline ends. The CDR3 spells CASSLVNSPLHF. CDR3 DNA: TGTGCCAGCAGCTTGGTCAATTCACCCCTCCACTTT.

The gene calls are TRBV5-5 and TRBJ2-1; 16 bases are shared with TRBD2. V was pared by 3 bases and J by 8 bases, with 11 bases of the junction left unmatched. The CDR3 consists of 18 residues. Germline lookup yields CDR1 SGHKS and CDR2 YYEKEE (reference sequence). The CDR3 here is CASSYPGTSGGAVDEQFF. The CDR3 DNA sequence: TGTGCCAGCAGCTACCCCGGGACTAGCGGGGGGGCCGTCGATGAGCAGTTCTTC.

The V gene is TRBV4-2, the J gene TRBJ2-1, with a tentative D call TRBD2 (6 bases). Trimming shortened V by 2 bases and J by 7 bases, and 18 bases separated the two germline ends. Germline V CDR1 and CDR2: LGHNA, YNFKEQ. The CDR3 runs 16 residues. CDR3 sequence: CASSQPGTLPVNEQFF. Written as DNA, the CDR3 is TGTGCCAGCAGCCAACCCGGGACTCTCCCTGTGAATGAGCAGTTCTTC.

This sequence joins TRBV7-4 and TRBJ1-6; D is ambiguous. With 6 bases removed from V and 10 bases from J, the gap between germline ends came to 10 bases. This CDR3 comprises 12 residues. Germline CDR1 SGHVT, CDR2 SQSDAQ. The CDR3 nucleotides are TGTGCCAGCAGTTTCGAAGGATCACCCCTCCACTTT. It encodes CASSFEGSPLHF.